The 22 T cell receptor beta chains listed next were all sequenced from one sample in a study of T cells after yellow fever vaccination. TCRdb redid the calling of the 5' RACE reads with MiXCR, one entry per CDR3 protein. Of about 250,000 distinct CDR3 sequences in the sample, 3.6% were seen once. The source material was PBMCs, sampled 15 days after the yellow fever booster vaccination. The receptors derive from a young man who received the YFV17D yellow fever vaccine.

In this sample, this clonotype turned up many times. The CDR3 sequence: CASREPQGAGELFF. In nucleotides, the CDR3 is TGTGCCAGCAGAGAACCACAGGGGGCCGGGGAGCTGTTTTTT. The chain links TRBV6-2 or TRBV6-3 to TRBJ2-2; 8 bases line up with TRBD1. This CDR3 is 14 amino acids long. Per the germline V gene, CDR1 is MNHEY and CDR2 is SVGEGT. The V and J ends lost 6 bases and 6 bases, in that order; junction bases with no gene match: 6.

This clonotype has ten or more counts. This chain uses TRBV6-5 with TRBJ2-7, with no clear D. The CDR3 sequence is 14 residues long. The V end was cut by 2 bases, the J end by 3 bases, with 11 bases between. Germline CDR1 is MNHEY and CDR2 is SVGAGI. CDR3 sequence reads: CASSYTQFSYEQYF. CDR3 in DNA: TGTGCCAGCAGTTACACCCAATTCAGCTACGAGCAGTACTTC.

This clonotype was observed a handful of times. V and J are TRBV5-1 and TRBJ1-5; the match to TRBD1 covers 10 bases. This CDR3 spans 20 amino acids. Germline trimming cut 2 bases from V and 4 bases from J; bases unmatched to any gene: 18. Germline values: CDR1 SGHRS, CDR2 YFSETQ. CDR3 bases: TGCGCCAGCAGCTTAGCCCCCCGGGACAGGGGACTTTTATGGAATCAGCCCCAGCATTTT. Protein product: CASSLAPRDRGLLWNQPQHF.

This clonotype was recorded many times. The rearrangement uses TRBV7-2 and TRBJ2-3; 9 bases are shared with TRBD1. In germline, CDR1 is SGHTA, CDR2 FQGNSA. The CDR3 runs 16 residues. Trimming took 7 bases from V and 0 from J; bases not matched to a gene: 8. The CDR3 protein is CASKVSDRGSTDTQYF. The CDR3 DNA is TGTGCCAGCAAGGTCTCGGACAGGGGAAGCACAGATACGCAGTATTTT. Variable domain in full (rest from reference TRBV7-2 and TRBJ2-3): GAGVSQSPSNKVTEKGKDVELRCDPISGHTALYWYRQSLGQGLEFLIYFQGNSAPDKSGLPSDRFSAERTGGSVSTLTIQRTQQEDSAVYLCASKVSDRGSTDTQYFGPGTRLTVL.

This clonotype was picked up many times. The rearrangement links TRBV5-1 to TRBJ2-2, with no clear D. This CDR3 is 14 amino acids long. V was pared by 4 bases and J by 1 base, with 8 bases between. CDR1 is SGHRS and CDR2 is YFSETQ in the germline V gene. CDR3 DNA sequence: TGCGCCAGCAGCGACACCGGGAACACCGGGGAGCTGTTTTTT. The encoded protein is CASSDTGNTGELFF.

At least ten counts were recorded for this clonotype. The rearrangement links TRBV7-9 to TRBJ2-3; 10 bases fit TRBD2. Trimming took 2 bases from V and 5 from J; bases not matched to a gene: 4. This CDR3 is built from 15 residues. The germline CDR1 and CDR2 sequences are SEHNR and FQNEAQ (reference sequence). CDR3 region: CASSLTSGAEDTQYF. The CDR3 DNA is TGTGCCAGCAGCTTAACTAGCGGGGCTGAAGATACGCAGTATTTT.

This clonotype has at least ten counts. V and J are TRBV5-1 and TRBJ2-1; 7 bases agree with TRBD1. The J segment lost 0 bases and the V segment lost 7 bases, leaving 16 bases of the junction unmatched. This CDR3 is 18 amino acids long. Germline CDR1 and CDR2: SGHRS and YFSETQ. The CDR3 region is CASFDRAISSSSYNEQFF. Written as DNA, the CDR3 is TGCGCCAGCTTTGACAGGGCGATATCCTCAAGCTCCTACAATGAGCAGTTCTTC. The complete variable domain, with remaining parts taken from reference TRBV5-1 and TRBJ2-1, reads KAGVTQTPRYLIKTRGQQVTLSCSPISGHRSVSWYQQTPGQGLQFLFEYFSETQRNKGNFPGRFSGRQFSNSRSEMNVSTLELGDSALYLCASFDRAISSSSYNEQFFGPGTRLTVL.

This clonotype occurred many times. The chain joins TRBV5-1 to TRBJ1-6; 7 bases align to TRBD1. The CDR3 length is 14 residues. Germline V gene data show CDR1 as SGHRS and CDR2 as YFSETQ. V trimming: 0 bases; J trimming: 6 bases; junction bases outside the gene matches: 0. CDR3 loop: CASSLDRGNSPLHF. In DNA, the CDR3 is TGCGCCAGCAGCTTGGACAGGGGTAATTCACCCCTCCACTTT.

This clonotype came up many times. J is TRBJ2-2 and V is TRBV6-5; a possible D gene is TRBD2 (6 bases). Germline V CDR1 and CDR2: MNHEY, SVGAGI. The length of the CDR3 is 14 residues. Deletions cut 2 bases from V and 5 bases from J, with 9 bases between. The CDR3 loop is CASSYLRGTGELFF. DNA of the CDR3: TGTGCCAGCAGTTACCTTCGGGGGACCGGGGAGCTGTTTTTT.

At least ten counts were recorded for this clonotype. This CDR3 reads CASSQGPGAGQETQYF. CDR3 bases: TGCGCCAGCAGCCAGGGCCCCGGGGCAGGGCAAGAGACCCAGTACTTC. V is TRBV4-3 and J is TRBJ2-5; D assignment may be TRBD1 or TRBD2 (5 bases each). Germline values: CDR1 LGHNA, CDR2 YSLEER. V was trimmed by 3 bases and J by 2 bases, leaving 16 bases between them. The CDR3 contains 16 residues.

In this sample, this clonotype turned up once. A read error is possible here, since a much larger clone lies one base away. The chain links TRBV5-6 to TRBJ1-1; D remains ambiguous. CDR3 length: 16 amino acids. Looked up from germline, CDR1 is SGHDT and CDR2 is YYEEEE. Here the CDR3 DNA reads TGTGCCAGCAGGTTGGTCGGGTCTAAAGGTTGGACTGAAGCTTTCTTT. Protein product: CASRLVGSKGWTEAFF.

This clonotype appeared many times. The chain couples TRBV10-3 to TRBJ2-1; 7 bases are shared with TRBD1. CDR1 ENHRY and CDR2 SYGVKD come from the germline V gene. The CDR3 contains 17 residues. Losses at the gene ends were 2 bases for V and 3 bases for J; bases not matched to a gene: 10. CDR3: CAISETIQGPGYNEQFF. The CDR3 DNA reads TGTGCCATCAGTGAGACCATACAGGGGCCCGGCTACAATGAGCAGTTCTTC.

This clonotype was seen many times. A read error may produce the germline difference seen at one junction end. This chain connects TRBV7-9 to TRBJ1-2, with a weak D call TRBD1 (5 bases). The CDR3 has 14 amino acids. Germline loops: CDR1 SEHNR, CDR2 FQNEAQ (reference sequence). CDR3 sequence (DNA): TGTGCCAGCACCTTAACGACAGCCGGCTATGGCTACACCTTC. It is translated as CASTLTTAGYGYTF.

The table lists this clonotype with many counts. The CDR3 here is CSASTGTDQETQYF. CDR3 DNA: TGCAGTGCTTCTACCGGGACTGACCAAGAGACCCAGTACTTC. J is TRBJ2-5 and V is TRBV20-1; tentative D call: TRBD2 (6 bases). Per germline, CDR1 DFQATT and CDR2 SNEGSKA (reference sequence). There are 14 residues in the CDR3. Trimming pared 5 bases from V and 0 bases from J, leaving 13 bases between.

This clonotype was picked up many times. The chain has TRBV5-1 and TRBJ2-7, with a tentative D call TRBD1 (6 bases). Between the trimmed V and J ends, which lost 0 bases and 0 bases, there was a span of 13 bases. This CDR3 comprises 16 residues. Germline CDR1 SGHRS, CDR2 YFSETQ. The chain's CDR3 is CASSLAGTRSSYEQYF. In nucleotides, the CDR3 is TGCGCCAGCAGCTTGGCCGGGACAAGGAGCTCCTACGAGCAGTACTTC.

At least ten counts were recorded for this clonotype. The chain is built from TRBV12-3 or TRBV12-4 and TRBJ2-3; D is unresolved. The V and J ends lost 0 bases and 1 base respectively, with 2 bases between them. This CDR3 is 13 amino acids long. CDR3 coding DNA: TGTGCCAGCAGTTTAGCGGGCACAGATACGCAGTATTTT. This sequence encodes CASSLAGTDTQYF.

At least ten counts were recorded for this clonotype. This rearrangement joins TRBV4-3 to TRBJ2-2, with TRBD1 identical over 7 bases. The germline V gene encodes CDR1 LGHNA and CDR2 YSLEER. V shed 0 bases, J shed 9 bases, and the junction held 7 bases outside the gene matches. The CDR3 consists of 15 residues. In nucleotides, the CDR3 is TGCGCCAGCAGCCAAGATACAGGGGAAAACAGGGAGCTGTTTTTT. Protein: CASSQDTGENRELFF.

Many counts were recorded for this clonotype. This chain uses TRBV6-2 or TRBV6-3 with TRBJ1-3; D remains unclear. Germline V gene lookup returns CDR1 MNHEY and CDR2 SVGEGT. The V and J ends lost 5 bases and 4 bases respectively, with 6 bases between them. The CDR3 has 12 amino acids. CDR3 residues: CASSVFGNTIYF. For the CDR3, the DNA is TGTGCCAGCAGTGTCTTCGGAAACACCATATATTTT.

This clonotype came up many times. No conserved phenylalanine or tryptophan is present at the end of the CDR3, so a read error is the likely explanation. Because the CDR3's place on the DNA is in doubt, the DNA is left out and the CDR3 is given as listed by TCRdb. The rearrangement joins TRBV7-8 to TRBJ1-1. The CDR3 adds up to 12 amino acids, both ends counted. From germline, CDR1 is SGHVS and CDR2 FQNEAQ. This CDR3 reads CASSLAGGGPVL.

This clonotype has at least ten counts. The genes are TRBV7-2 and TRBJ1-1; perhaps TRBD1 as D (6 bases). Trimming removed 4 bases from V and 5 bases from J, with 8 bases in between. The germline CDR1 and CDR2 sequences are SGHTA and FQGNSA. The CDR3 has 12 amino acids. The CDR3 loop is CASSSDRTEAFF. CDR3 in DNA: TGTGCCAGCAGCTCTGACAGGACTGAAGCTTTCTTT.

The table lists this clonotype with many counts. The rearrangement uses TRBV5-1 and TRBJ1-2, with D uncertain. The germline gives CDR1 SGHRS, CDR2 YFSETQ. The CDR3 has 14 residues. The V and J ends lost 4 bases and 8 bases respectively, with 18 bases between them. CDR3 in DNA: TGCGCCAGCAGCCTGGAGCTAGTGGCATCAGGCTACACCTTC. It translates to CASSLELVASGYTF.

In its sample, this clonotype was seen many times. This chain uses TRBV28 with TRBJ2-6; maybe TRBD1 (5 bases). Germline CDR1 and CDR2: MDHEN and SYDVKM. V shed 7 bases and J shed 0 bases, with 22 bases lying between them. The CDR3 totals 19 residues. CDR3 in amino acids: CASTTPAGHHISGANVLTF. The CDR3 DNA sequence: TGTGCCAGCACCACCCCGGCAGGGCATCACATCTCTGGGGCCAACGTCCTGACTTTC.